The subject of this entry is one T cell receptor beta chain. Antigen specificity is unknown. After removal of 0 bases from V and 6 bases from J, the junction contained 7 bases not matched to a gene. There are 15 residues in the CDR3. Germline CDR1 is DFQATT and CDR2 is SNEGSKA (reference sequence). Treatment described: roughly 10-day PBMC culture with coronavirus spike peptide pools or control peptides (ViraFEST assay). These CD4+ T cells came from an unexposed donor, sampled before the COVID-19 pandemic (2011-2018). Wells that each held 1.5 million to 2 million PBMCs were cultured with 9.5 to 10 IU/ml IL-2 and approximately 9.5 ug/ml peptide pools. The sample is drawn from a study of vaccination and CD4 T cells after COVID-19. Sequencing of DNA taken from cultured CD4+ T cells relied on the Oncomine TCR Beta short-read assay. TCRdb redid the calling of the PCR reads with MiXCR, one entry per CDR3 protein. The sample carries approximately 2,800 distinct CDR3 sequences, about a quarter recorded once.

The TCR originated in a human donor in good health. Input material: CD4+ T cells from blood, cultured in vitro. The V gene is TRBV20-1, the J gene TRBJ2-1, with TRBD2 matching 8 bases. In nucleotides, the CDR3 is TGCAGTGCTAGAGATCCAGCGGGAGCACGCAATGAGCAGTTCTTC. Protein sequence: CSARDPAGARNEQFF.